The 10 T cell receptor beta chains below come from one sample, sequenced in a study of early T cells in non-severe SARS-CoV-2 infection. TCRdb ran MiXCR on the 5' RACE reads and lists one entry per CDR3 protein. The top ten hold around 9.6% of the sample, which has 50,000 or so distinct CDR3 sequences, about 13% seen once. The sequencing input was whole blood. The origin of the receptors is an adult who was a healthcare worker with PCR-confirmed SARS-CoV-2 infection or an uninfected control (not recorded which).

This chain uses TRBV7-9 with TRBJ2-3; D is undetermined. Germline assignment: CDR1 SEHNR and CDR2 FQNEAQ (reference sequence). V was shortened by 6 bases and J by 1 base, with 2 bases between the two germline ends. The CDR3 has 11 residues. This chain's CDR3 is CASSRTDTQYF. The CDR3 nucleotides read TGTGCCAGCAGTCGCACAGATACGCAGTATTTT.

This clonotype was observed many times. This chain links TRBV29-1 with TRBJ2-1; 11 bases map to TRBD1. Germline lookup yields CDR1 SQVTM and CDR2 ANQGSEA. The CDR3 is made up of 15 amino acids. J gave up 9 bases and V 3 bases, and 10 bases lay outside the gene matches. CDR3 coding DNA: TGCAGCGTTGATTGGTCAGGACAGGGGGCGATTGAGCAGTTCTTC. Residues: CSVDWSGQGAIEQFF.

The J gene is TRBJ2-7, the V gene TRBV29-1, with 8 bases aligning to TRBD2. Germline V gives CDR1 SQVTM, CDR2 ANQGSEA. This CDR3 comprises 14 residues. V was clipped by 5 bases and J by 1 base; unmatched bases: 7. The CDR3 sequence: CSVPSGGDSYEQYF. In DNA, the CDR3 is TGCAGCGTTCCGAGCGGGGGCGATTCCTACGAGCAGTACTTC.

This clonotype came up a few times. The rearrangement links TRBV28 to TRBJ1-5; D not certain. V was trimmed by 6 bases and J by 5 bases, leaving 14 bases between them. Germline assignment: CDR1 MDHEN and CDR2 SYDVKM. This CDR3 spans 14 amino acids. DNA for the CDR3: TGTGCCAGCAGGTGGACCGGGCGGGATCAGCCCCAGCATTTT. As protein: CASRWTGRDQPQHF.

This clonotype was recorded at least ten times. This chain links TRBV28 with TRBJ1-1; a possible D gene is TRBD1 (6 bases). V gave up 4 bases and J gave up 11 bases, with 14 bases separating them. CDR3 length: 12 residues. Per germline, CDR1 MDHEN and CDR2 SYDVKM. CDR3 residues: CASSYRARGAFF. DNA of the CDR3: TGTGCCAGCAGTTACAGGGCTAGGGGGGCTTTCTTT.

V usage is TRBV6-5 and J usage is TRBJ2-7; no definite D call. Trimming shortened V by 5 bases and J by 4 bases, and 12 bases separated the two germline ends. The CDR3 sequence is 13 residues long. Germline V gene sequence: CDR1 MNHEY, CDR2 SVGAGI. The CDR3 here is CASSLGTLYEQYF. The CDR3 DNA follows: TGTGCCAGCAGTCTGGGTACCCTATACGAGCAGTACTTC.

The rearrangement joins TRBV28 to TRBJ2-2; 8 bases map to TRBD2. Germline V CDR1 and CDR2: MDHEN, SYDVKM. V shed 3 bases, J shed 7 bases, and the junction held 4 bases outside the gene matches. This CDR3 region has 14 residues. CDR3 in DNA: TGTGCCAGCAGTTTCGGGGGGGCCTACGGGGAGCTGTTTTTT. As protein: CASSFGGAYGELFF.

The chain recombines TRBV19 with TRBJ1-5; D might be TRBD1 (5 bases). CDR3 length: 15 amino acids. Germline V gene data show CDR1 as LNHDA and CDR2 as SQIVND (reference sequence). Deletions cut 2 bases from V and 4 bases from J, with 12 bases between. The CDR3 bases are TGTGCCAGTAGTATACTATCAGGGTTGAATCAGCCCCAGCATTTT. The encoded protein is CASSILSGLNQPQHF.

In its sample, this clonotype was seen a few times. The chain links TRBV13 to TRBJ2-5, with 13 bases lining up with TRBD2. The germline V gene has CDR1 PRHDT and CDR2 FYEKMQ (reference sequence). Trimming removed 6 bases from V and 1 base from J; junction bases left unmatched: 5. The CDR3 sequence is 16 residues long. CDR3 coding DNA: TGTGCCAGCAGTTTCGGGACTAGCGGGACCCAAGAGACCCAGTACTTC. It encodes CASSFGTSGTQETQYF.

This clonotype was picked up a small number of times. The junction departs from the called germline gene at one end, perhaps through a read error. The genes are TRBV12-3 or TRBV12-4 and TRBJ2-1; no firm D call. CDR3 size: 13 residues. The CDR3: CACSSTSYNEQFF. CDR3 nucleotide sequence: TGTGCCTGCAGTTCGACCTCCTACAATGAGCAGTTCTTC.